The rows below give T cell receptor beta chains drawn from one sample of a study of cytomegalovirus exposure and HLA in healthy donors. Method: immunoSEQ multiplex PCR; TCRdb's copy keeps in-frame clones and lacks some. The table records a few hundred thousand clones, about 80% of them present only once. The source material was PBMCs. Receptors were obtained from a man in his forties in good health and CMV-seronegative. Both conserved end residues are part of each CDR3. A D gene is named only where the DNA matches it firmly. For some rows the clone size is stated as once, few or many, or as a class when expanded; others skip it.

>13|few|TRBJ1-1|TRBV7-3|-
TGTGCCAGCAGCTTAGAGGGAACCACTGAAGCTTTCTTT
CASSLEGTTEAFF
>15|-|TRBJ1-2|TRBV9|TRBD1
TGTGCCAGCAGCGGACCGGGACAGCCGGTGTATGGCTACACCTTC
CASSGPGQPVYGYTF
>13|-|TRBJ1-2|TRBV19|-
TGTGCCAGTTCCACGGACAGCAACTATGGCTACACCTTC
CASSTDSNYGYTF
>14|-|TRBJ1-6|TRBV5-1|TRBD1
TGCGCCAGCAGCATCCAGGGGGATCATTCACCCCTCCACTTT
CASSIQGDHSPLHF
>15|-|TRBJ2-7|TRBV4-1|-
TGCGCCAGCAGCCAAGAGGAGTTTAATAGAAACGAGCAGTACTTC
CASSQEEFNRNEQYF
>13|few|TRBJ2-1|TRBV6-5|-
TGTGCCAGCAAGGAGGGAACCTACAATGAGCAGTTCTTC
CASKEGTYNEQFF
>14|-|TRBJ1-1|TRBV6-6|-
TGTGCCAGCAGTGCCCCCGAGGTGAACACTGAAGCTTTCTTT
CASSAPEVNTEAFF
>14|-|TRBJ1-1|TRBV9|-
TGTGCCAGCAGCGTAGGAGCAGGGGAGACTGAAGCTTTCTTT
CASSVGAGETEAFF
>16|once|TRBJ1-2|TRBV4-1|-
TGCGCCAGCAGCCGCGCGATACAGCATACAGACTATGGCTACACCTTC
CASSRAIQHTDYGYTF
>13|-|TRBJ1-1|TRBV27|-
TGTGCCAGCAGTCTTACGGTTAACACTGAAGCTTTCTTT
CASSLTVNTEAFF
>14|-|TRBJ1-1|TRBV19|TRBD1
TGTGCCAGTAGTATATCAGGGGGTAGCACTGAAGCTTTCTTT
CASSISGGSTEAFF
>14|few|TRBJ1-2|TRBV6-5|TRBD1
TGTGCCAGCAGCCACCATAAGGGGGCCTATGGCTACACCTTC
CASSHHKGAYGYTF
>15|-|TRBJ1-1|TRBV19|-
TGTGCCAGTAGTCCTGACAAGGGGTATGGCACTGAAGCTTTCTTT
CASSPDKGYGTEAFF
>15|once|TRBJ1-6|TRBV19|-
TGTGCCAGTAGTAAGGACAGCGACGGGAATTCACCCCTCCACTTT
CASSKDSDGNSPLHF
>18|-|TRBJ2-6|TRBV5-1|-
TGCGCCAGCAGCTTGGGACAGCGAGCTAAATCTGGGGCCAACGTCCTGACTTTC
CASSLGQRAKSGANVLTF
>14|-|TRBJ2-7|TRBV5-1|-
TGCGCCAGCAAAGGACGAACTAGCTCCTACGAGCAGTACTTC
CASKGRTSSYEQYF
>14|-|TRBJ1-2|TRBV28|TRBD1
TGTGCCAGCAGGCTGGGACAGCTTAACTATGGCTACACCTTC
CASRLGQLNYGYTF
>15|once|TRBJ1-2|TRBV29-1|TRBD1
TGCAGCGTTGAAAGGGACAGGTTTGGTCTTCAAGGCTACACCTTC
CSVERDRFGLQGYTF
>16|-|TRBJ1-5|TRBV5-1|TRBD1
TGCGCCAGCAGCTGGGGGACAGGGAGCGGCAATCAGCCCCAGCATTTT
CASSWGTGSGNQPQHF
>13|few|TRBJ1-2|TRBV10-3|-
TGTGCCATCAGTGAGGGGCAGAACTATGGCTACACCTTC
CAISEGQNYGYTF
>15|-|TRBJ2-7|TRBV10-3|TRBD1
TGTGCCATCAGAGAATCCGGACAGGGGGCCTACGAGCAGTACTTC
CAIRESGQGAYEQYF
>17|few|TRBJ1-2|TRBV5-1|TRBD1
TGCGCCAGCAGCTACAACCCGGGACAGGGACGGTCGAATGGCTACACCTTC
CASSYNPGQGRSNGYTF
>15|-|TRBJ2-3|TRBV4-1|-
TGCGCCAGCAGCCAAGGGGTAGCTAGCACAGATACGCAGTATTTT
CASSQGVASTDTQYF
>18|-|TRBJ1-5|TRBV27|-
TGTGCCAGCGCTATGTACCGGGACCGCGGAGGGGCCAATCAGCCCCAGCATTTT
CASAMYRDRGGANQPQHF
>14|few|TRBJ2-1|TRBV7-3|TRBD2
TGTGCCAGCAGCTTAGTCGGGGGGGACAATGAGCAGTTCTTC
CASSLVGGDNEQFF
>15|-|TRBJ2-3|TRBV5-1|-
TGCGCCAGCAGCTTGGAGGGGGGGGCAACAGATACGCAGTATTTT
CASSLEGGATDTQYF
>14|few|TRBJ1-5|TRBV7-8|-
TGTGCCAGCAGCTTAGATGGAGGGGTGAGGCCCCAGCATTTT
CASSLDGGVRPQHF
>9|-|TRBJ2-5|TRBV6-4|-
TGTGCCTGCGGGAAGACCCAGTACTTC
CACGKTQYF
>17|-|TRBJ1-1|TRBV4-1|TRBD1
TGCGCCAGCAGCCCCTATCCCCCGGGACAGGGGCGCACTGAAGCTTTCTTT
CASSPYPPGQGRTEAFF
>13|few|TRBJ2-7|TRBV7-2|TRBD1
TGTGCCAGCAGCGGGACAGGCGCAGACGAGCAGTACTTC
CASSGTGADEQYF
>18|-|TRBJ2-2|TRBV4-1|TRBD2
TGCGCCAGCAGCCATAGAACTAGCGGGAGGAAAAACACCGGGGAGCTGTTTTTT
CASSHRTSGRKNTGELFF
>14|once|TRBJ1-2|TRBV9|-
TGTGCCAGCAGCGTTCCAGGGATTCCCTATGGCTACACCTTC
CASSVPGIPYGYTF
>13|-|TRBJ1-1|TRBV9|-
TGTGCCAGCAGCGTAGTTGGAGACACTGAAGCTTTCTTT
CASSVVGDTEAFF
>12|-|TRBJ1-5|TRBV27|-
TGTGCCAGCAGCCGGGTTAATCAGCCCCAGCATTTT
CASSRVNQPQHF
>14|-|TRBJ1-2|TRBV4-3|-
TGCGCCAGCAGCCAAGATCAGGGGAACTATGGCTACACCTTC
CASSQDQGNYGYTF
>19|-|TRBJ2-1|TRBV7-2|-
TGTGCCAGCAGCTTAGTTTCGCTATTCCGGAGACTAGGAGAGGATGAGCAGTTCTTC
CASSLVSLFRRLGEDEQFF